This entry concerns a single TCR beta chain. The antigen is undetermined. This CDR3 comprises 15 residues. The germline V and J ends were trimmed by 8 bases and 0 bases, with 14 bases remaining between them. The germline gives CDR1 SNHLY, CDR2 FYNNEI. The data are from a study of cytomegalovirus exposure and HLA in healthy donors. Broader study findings: According to the study, around 160 TCR beta chains were cytomegalovirus-associated. Segments of the TCR beta V type were, in most cases, productive about 87% or about 30% of the time in an earlier analysis.

In the PCR, 60 Vbeta and 13 Jbeta primers were used. In the original analysis: Tens of millions of unique TCR beta chains, roughly 12 million shared, were counted in a later analysis. Using immunoSEQ multiplex PCR, the repertoire was profiled, and TCRdb retains in-frame clones only, with some absent. V and J calls and clone size are copied from that table; D and trimming were computed from the DNA. The sample consists of 110,000 or so clones, 67% of them appearing once. The chain couples TRBV2 to TRBJ1-5, with D tentatively TRBD1 (6 bases). Sequenced input: PBMCs. The TCR comes from a man between 18 and 29 years old in good health and CMV-seropositive. Written as DNA, the CDR3 is TGTGCCAGCGGACAGTTCCTTACTAGCAATCAGCCCCAGCATTTT. This codes for CASGQFLTSNQPQHF.